This T cell receptor (beta chain) was recovered during a study of somatic mutations in cytotoxic T cells in rheumatoid arthritis. The V end was cut by 0 bases, the J end by 3 bases, with 9 bases between. Germline V gene sequence: CDR1 MNHEY, CDR2 SMNVEV (reference sequence). There are 15 residues in the CDR3. Produced via immunoSEQ multiplex PCR; TCRdb's table is partial and in-frame only. The sample yields about 21,000 clones, about 80% seen once. The chain employs TRBV27 and TRBJ1-5; D uncertain. The sequencing sample was made of CD8+ T cells sorted from blood. This sequence was found in a man aged 18-30 years with rheumatoid arthritis. The CDR3 protein is CASSLSWSPNQPQHF. CDR3 DNA sequence: TGTGCCAGCAGTTTATCGTGGTCCCCCAATCAGCCCCAGCATTTT.